The 20 T cell receptor beta chains listed next were all sequenced from one sample in a study of PD-1 blockade in classical Hodgkin lymphoma. TCRdb's table, derived via immunoSEQ multiplex PCR, lists solely in-frame clones and lacks some. Among 20,000 to 25,000 clones listed, approximately 80% were seen once. No patient escaped relapse after autologous stem cell transplantation, and brentuximab vedotin exposure varied. Sequenced material: peripheral blood mononuclear cells (PBMCs), taken at baseline. The receptor set was obtained from a human donor with classical Hodgkin lymphoma.

The chain carries TRBV6-5 and TRBJ2-7, with D tentatively TRBD1 (7 bases). Trimming took 2 bases from V and 3 from J, leaving 11 bases between them. Germline CDR1 is MNHEY and CDR2 is SVGAGI. The CDR3 is 14 residues long. CDR3 coding DNA: TGTGCCAGCAGTTACGGGCAGGGGGGCTACGAGCAGTACTTC. Its translation: CASSYGQGGYEQYF.

The chain's CDR3 is CASSFSGWGDTQYF. In nucleotides, the CDR3 is TGCGCCAGCAGCTTCTCGGGGTGGGGTGATACGCAGTATTTT. The rearrangement uses TRBV5-1 and TRBJ2-3, with D maybe TRBD2 (5 bases). The germline V and J ends were trimmed by 2 bases and 6 bases, with 13 bases remaining between them. This CDR3 has 14 amino acids. Germline V gives CDR1 SGHRS, CDR2 YFSETQ.

This chain uses TRBV4-2 with TRBJ1-5; D unclear. Trimming removed 1 base from V and 0 bases from J, with 7 bases in between. CDR1 and CDR2 from the germline V gene are LGHNA and YNFKEQ. This CDR3 is built from 15 residues. This chain's CDR3 is CASSQAANSNQPQHF. The CDR3 DNA reads TGTGCCAGCAGCCAAGCAGCAAATAGCAATCAGCCCCAGCATTTT.

The chain couples TRBV5-4 to TRBJ2-7; 10 bases line up with TRBD1. V dropped 0 bases and J dropped 4; count of bases not matched to a gene: 4. The germline CDR1 and CDR2 sequences are SGHNT and YYREEE (reference sequence). This CDR3 is 15 amino acids long. This CDR3 is CASSLEGTGEYEQYF. The CDR3 coding sequence is TGTGCCAGCAGCTTGGAGGGGACAGGGGAGTACGAGCAGTACTTC.

The chain carries TRBV6-5 and TRBJ2-7; 7 positions agree with TRBD1. This CDR3 spans 13 amino acids. Looked up from germline, CDR1 is MNHEY and CDR2 is SVGAGI. V shed 10 bases and J 1 base; nucleotides not matched to a gene: 7. The CDR3 bases are TGTGCCACAGGGGACAGTATATCCTACGAGCAGTACTTC. Amino acid sequence: CATGDSISYEQYF.

This chain uses TRBV27 with TRBJ1-2; D gene unclear. The CDR3 is made up of 14 amino acids. V was cut by 2 bases and J by 4 bases, with 11 bases left in between. Germline CDR1 and CDR2: MNHEY and SMNVEV (reference sequence). CDR3: CASSLNRQSYGYTF. CDR3 sequence (DNA): TGTGCCAGCAGTTTAAATCGCCAGTCCTATGGCTACACCTTC.

The rearrangement links TRBV5-1 to TRBJ2-6, with TRBD1 matching over 9 bases. Trimming at V came to 4 bases and at J to 0 bases, leaving 11 bases not matched to a gene. Germline V gives CDR1 SGHRS, CDR2 YFSETQ. This CDR3 comprises 19 residues. The CDR3 DNA is TGCGCCAGCAGCCTCAATCCCGGGACAGGGCCCTCTGGGGCCAACGTCCTGACTTTC. Protein product: CASSLNPGTGPSGANVLTF.

V and J are TRBV7-6 and TRBJ1-1; weak D call: TRBD1 (5 bases). With 0 bases removed from V and 3 bases from J, the gap between germline ends came to 26 bases. Germline CDR1 is SGHVS and CDR2 is FNYEAQ. This CDR3 has 20 amino acids. In nucleotides, the CDR3 is TGTGCCAGCAGCTTAGCATCCTCTTGGAGGGAAGTAGCCAGGGACACTGAAGCTTTCTTT. This translates into CASSLASSWREVARDTEAFF.

This clone was picked up a small number of times. The chain couples TRBV30 to TRBJ1-2; D not resolved. Germline V gives CDR1 GTSNPN, CDR2 SVGIG (reference sequence). The CDR3 sequence is 12 residues long. The germline V and J ends were trimmed by 2 bases and 4 bases, with 8 bases remaining between them. In nucleotides, the CDR3 is TGTGCCTGGAGTTCGGGAGTCTATGGCTACACCTTC. This codes for CAWSSGVYGYTF.

J is TRBJ1-2 and V is TRBV6-6; D gene uncertain. V was trimmed by 0 bases and J by 3 bases, leaving 8 bases between them. Germline values: CDR1 MNHNY, CDR2 SVGAGI (reference sequence). The CDR3 runs to 14 residues. The DNA for the CDR3 is TGTGCCAGCAGTTACTCGGCCAGGCACTATGGCTACACCTTC. Residues: CASSYSARHYGYTF.

This clone was recorded only once. This chain uses TRBV5-4 with TRBJ2-3; D gene ambiguous. The CDR3 totals 13 residues. The germline V gene encodes CDR1 SGHNT and CDR2 YYREEE (reference sequence). V gave up 0 bases and J gave up 1 base, with 3 bases separating them. DNA of the CDR3: TGTGCCAGCAGCTTGGGAGGCACAGATACGCAGTATTTT. It is translated as CASSLGGTDTQYF.

This clone showed up just once. The CDR3 loop reads CASSPQGDTEAFF. In nucleotides, the CDR3 is TGTGCCAGTAGTCCTCAGGGGGACACTGAAGCTTTCTTT. This chain uses TRBV19 with TRBJ1-1; 7 bases are a match to TRBD1. Germline CDR1 LNHDA, CDR2 SQIVND (reference sequence). The CDR3 contains 13 residues. Unmatched junction bases numbered 3, after V lost 5 bases and J lost 3 bases.

The V call is TRBV4-1, the J call TRBJ1-2, with 7 nucleotides matching TRBD1. The V gene end was trimmed by 1 base and the J gene end by 10 bases; junction bases not matched to a gene: 6. Per the germline V gene, CDR1 is MGHRA and CDR2 is YSYEKL. This CDR3 is 13 amino acids long. The CDR3 loop is CASSQVIGTAYTF. The CDR3, as DNA: TGCGCCAGCAGCCAAGTAATCGGGACAGCCTACACCTTC.

The V and J genes are TRBV25-1 and TRBJ1-5, with TRBD1 matching over 8 bases. The CDR3 runs 14 residues. V trimming: 3 bases; J trimming: 7 bases; junction bases outside the gene matches: 5. The germline V gene encodes CDR1 MGHDK and CDR2 SYGVNS. DNA for the CDR3: TGTGCCAGCAGTGATCTACAGGGGGTACAGCCCCAGCATTTT. Amino acid sequence: CASSDLQGVQPQHF.

CDR3 sequence reads: CASSSVGLASTDTQYF. The CDR3 coding sequence is TGTGCCAGCTCCTCTGTCGGACTAGCGTCCACAGATACGCAGTATTTT. The chain carries TRBV18 and TRBJ2-3, with TRBD2 matching 9 bases. The trim removed 6 bases at V and 2 bases at J, leaving 9 bases unmatched. The germline CDR1 and CDR2 sequences are KGHSH and LQKENI. This CDR3 has 16 residues.

V and J are TRBV5-1 and TRBJ1-6, with TRBD1 identical over 8 bases. The ends lost 0 bases at V and 7 bases at J; junction bases unmatched: 3. CDR3 size: 15 residues. CDR1 and CDR2 from the germline V gene are SGHRS and YFSETQ. CDR3 sequence: CASSLEDRANSPLHF. CDR3 nucleotides: TGCGCCAGCAGCTTGGAGGACAGGGCCAATTCACCCCTCCACTTT.

The genes are TRBV2 and TRBJ2-7; perhaps TRBD1 as D (6 bases). This CDR3 has 14 amino acids. Germline CDR1 is SNHLY and CDR2 is FYNNEI. V was pared by 6 bases and J by 4 bases, with 16 bases between. CDR3 loop: CASRSGQWTYEQYF. The CDR3 DNA reads TGTGCCAGCAGATCAGGACAGTGGACTTACGAGCAGTACTTC.

The rearrangement joins TRBV5-8 to TRBJ2-7, with no clear D. The CDR3 loop spans 15 amino acids. V was clipped by 6 bases and J by 4 bases, with 20 bases between them. CDR1 SGHTS and CDR2 YDEGEE come from the germline V gene. CDR3 in amino acids: CASTHYPPDAYEQYF. DNA of the CDR3: TGTGCCAGCACACACTACCCGCCGGACGCGTACGAGCAGTACTTC.

The gene calls are TRBV5-1 and TRBJ2-1; the D gene is possibly TRBD1 (6 bases). This CDR3 is 16 amino acids long. Per the germline V gene, CDR1 is SGHRS and CDR2 is YFSETQ. The V end was cut by 2 bases, the J end by 3 bases, with 15 bases between. The DNA for the CDR3 is TGCGCCAGCAGCTTTTATGGACAGACTCACTACAATGAGCAGTTCTTC. This encodes CASSFYGQTHYNEQFF.

The chain employs TRBV6-1 and TRBJ1-2, with a weak D call TRBD1 (5 bases). The CDR3 covers 14 residues. Trimming pared 8 bases from V and 4 bases from J, leaving 17 bases between. Per germline, CDR1 MNHNS and CDR2 SASEGT. CDR3 coding DNA: TGTGCCAGCTCCGAATCCCAGGGATCCTATGGCTACACCTTC. Protein sequence: CASSESQGSYGYTF.